This TCR beta chain was observed in a study of cytotoxic CD8 clonotypes in ibrutinib-treated CLL. Study background: Enrolment comprised under twelve relapsed/refractory and approximately 16 treatment-naive patients; under 18 were IGHV unmutated. The study's findings and limits: Elevated clonality accompanied ibrutinib response, with a return toward baseline values at progression. Public clonotypes were rare and shrank or held steady on treatment. Samples from sustained-remission and progressing patients were taken at different times.

Profiled with immunoSEQ multiplex PCR; TCRdb holds only in-frame clones, not every one. This table has just over 200,000 clones, roughly 79% appearing once. Germline V lookup: CDR1 KGHSH, CDR2 LQKENI. The CDR3 totals 13 residues. The germline V and J ends were trimmed by 4 bases and 4 bases, with 8 bases remaining between them. In regard to this clone: Antigen specificity is unknown.

The sequenced sample was PBMCs, obtained after 12 months of ibrutinib treatment. The TCR was taken from a human donor with chronic lymphocytic leukemia. The rearrangement uses TRBV18 and TRBJ1-5; tentative D call: TRBD1 (6 bases). The CDR3: CASSQGGNQPQHF. The CDR3 DNA follows: TGTGCCAGCTCACAGGGGGGAAATCAGCCCCAGCATTTT.